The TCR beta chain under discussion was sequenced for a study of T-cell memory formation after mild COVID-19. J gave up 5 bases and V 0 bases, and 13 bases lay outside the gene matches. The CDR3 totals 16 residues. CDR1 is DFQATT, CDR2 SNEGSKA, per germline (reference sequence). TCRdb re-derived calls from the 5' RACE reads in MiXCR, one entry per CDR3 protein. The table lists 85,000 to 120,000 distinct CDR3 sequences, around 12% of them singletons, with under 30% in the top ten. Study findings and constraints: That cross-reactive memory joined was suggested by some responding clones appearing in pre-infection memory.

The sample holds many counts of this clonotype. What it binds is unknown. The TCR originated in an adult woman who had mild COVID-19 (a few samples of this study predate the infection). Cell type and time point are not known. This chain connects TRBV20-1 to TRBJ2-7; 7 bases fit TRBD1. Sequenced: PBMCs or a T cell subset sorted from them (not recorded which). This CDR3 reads CSARDRDGTATDEQYF. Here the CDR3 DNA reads TGCAGTGCTAGAGATCGCGACGGGACAGCCACCGACGAGCAGTACTTC.